Presented here are 4 T cell receptor beta chains from one specimen sequenced in a study of T cells in Graves' hyperthyroidism and ophthalmopathy. The TCR beta CDR3 regions underwent amplification using RNA transcripts as the source. TCR CDR3 underwent first-round RT-PCR with the HTBI primer set. One entry per CDR3 protein results from TCRdb running MiXCR on the multiplex PCR reads. This table has 500,000 to 650,000 distinct CDR3 sequences, roughly 17% appearing once. The specimen was blood. The source is a woman aged 18-30 years with Graves' ophthalmopathy.

Many counts were recorded for this clonotype. This chain joins TRBV7-2 and TRBJ2-5; the D is unclear. V was trimmed by 1 base and J by 1 base, leaving 7 bases between them. Germline V gene lookup returns CDR1 SGHTA and CDR2 FQGNSA. This CDR3 has 14 residues. This CDR3 reads CASSLGRLQETQYF. CDR3 nucleotide sequence: TGTGCCAGCAGCTTAGGCCGCCTCCAAGAGACCCAGTACTTC.

This rearrangement joins TRBV4-1 to TRBJ2-7; the match to TRBD2 covers 11 bases. The CDR3 sequence is 15 residues long. From germline, CDR1 is MGHRA and CDR2 YSYEKL. J was trimmed by 4 bases and V by 4 bases; bases with no gene match: 6. The CDR3 loop is CASSPLAGGEYEQYF. The CDR3 nucleotides are TGCGCCAGCAGCCCGCTAGCGGGAGGAGAATACGAGCAGTACTTC.

The J gene is TRBJ1-1, the V gene TRBV27, with unresolved D. The CDR3 is made up of 13 amino acids. Germline values: CDR1 MNHEY, CDR2 SMNVEV (reference sequence). The V and J ends lost 7 bases and 1 base respectively, with 10 bases between them. The chain's CDR3 is CASTNRRNTEAFF. The CDR3 DNA follows: TGTGCCAGCACAAACCGGAGGAACACTGAAGCTTTCTTT.

The table lists this clonotype with many counts. This rearrangement joins TRBV12-3 or TRBV12-4 to TRBJ2-7; TRBD2 agrees at 10 bases. Losses at the gene ends were 5 bases for V and 3 bases for J; bases not matched to a gene: 7. CDR3 length: 15 amino acids. CDR3 amino acids: CASSPTSGNNYEQYF. The CDR3 bases are TGTGCCAGCAGTCCCACTAGCGGGAATAACTACGAGCAGTACTTC.